Shown below are 16 T cell receptor beta chains from a single sample sequenced in a study of spatial heterogeneity in lung cancer. From the 5' RACE reads, TCRdb called clonotypes with MiXCR, one entry per CDR3 protein. Among roughly 17,000 distinct CDR3 sequences listed, 19% were seen once. Time point indicated: sample taken at primary tumor resection. From tumor, nontumor lung or frozen PBMC, whole RNA was taken unsorted for sequencing. The input for sequencing was PBMCs, taken at surgery. These receptors all come from a male donor with early-stage non-small cell lung cancer.

Many counts were recorded for this clonotype. The J gene is TRBJ1-2, the V gene TRBV6-4, with 9 positions matching TRBD1. The CDR3 has 14 residues. CDR1 and CDR2 from the germline V gene are MRHNA and SNTAGT. V was clipped by 2 bases and J by 9 bases; unmatched bases: 7. For the CDR3, the DNA is TGTGCCAGCAGTGACAGGACAGGGGTTTCGAGCTACACCTTC. This encodes CASSDRTGVSSYTF.

This clonotype was counted many times. This sequence joins TRBV5-1 and TRBJ1-1; D is perhaps TRBD1 (5 bases). This CDR3 is 15 amino acids long. Germline CDR1 and CDR2: SGHRS and YFSETQ. Between the trimmed V and J ends, which lost 0 bases and 3 bases, there was a span of 12 bases. The CDR3 loop is CASSLAAGIDTEAFF. CDR3 sequence (DNA): TGCGCCAGCAGCTTGGCCGCAGGGATCGACACTGAAGCTTTCTTT.

The rearrangement joins TRBV7-8 to TRBJ1-2, with D unresolved. CDR1 is SGHVS, CDR2 FQNEAQ, per germline. V was cut by 2 bases and J by 7 bases, with 11 bases left in between. CDR3 length: 13 residues. For the CDR3, the DNA is TGTGCCAGCAGCTTAATCGAATACCGTGGCTACACCTTC. Amino acids: CASSLIEYRGYTF.

The chain employs TRBV6-2 or TRBV6-3 and TRBJ2-1; 10 nucleotides align to TRBD2. The CDR3 is made up of 15 amino acids. Germline trimming cut 0 bases from V and 7 bases from J; bases unmatched to any gene: 3. Germline lookup yields CDR1 MNHEY and CDR2 SVGEGT. The CDR3 sequence is CASSYSLAGANEQFF. The CDR3, as DNA: TGTGCCAGCAGTTACTCGCTAGCGGGAGCAAATGAGCAGTTCTTC.

This clonotype was found many times. CDR3 coding DNA: TGTGCCAGCAGCCCTTATATTGGGGGAGCGACGAACACCGGGGAGCTGTTTTTT. It codes for CASSPYIGGATNTGELFF. V gene TRBV7-8 combines with J gene TRBJ2-2; possibly TRBD1 or TRBD2 for D (5 bases each). The ends were cut back, 5 bases at V and 0 bases at J, with 19 bases in the middle. There are 18 residues in the CDR3. CDR1 and CDR2 (germline): SGHVS, FQNEAQ.

This clonotype turned up a few times. V and J are TRBV12-3 or TRBV12-4 and TRBJ2-7, with D perhaps TRBD1 (5 bases). CDR3 size: 14 residues. Trimming took off 6 bases at V and 0 bases at J, with 12 bases between the two ends. The CDR3 coding sequence is TGTGCCAGCAGCTCCCGACAGAGCTCCTACGAGCAGTACTTC. This translates into CASSSRQSSYEQYF.

This clonotype was detected many times. The CDR3 sequence: CSAREGRSYGYTF. The CDR3 DNA reads TGCAGTGCTAGAGAAGGACGCTCCTATGGCTACACCTTC. V usage is TRBV20-1 and J usage is TRBJ1-2, with D uncertain. Germline V gives CDR1 DFQATT, CDR2 SNEGSKA (reference sequence). CDR3 length equals 13 residues. Trimming shortened V by 0 bases and J by 4 bases, and 9 bases separated the two germline ends.

This clonotype appeared many times. The chain recombines TRBV7-8 with TRBJ2-3; a weak D match, TRBD2 (7 bases). This CDR3 comprises 16 residues. CDR1 is SGHVS and CDR2 is FQNEAQ in the germline V gene. Trimming stripped 1 base from V and 4 bases from J, with 15 bases between. Written as DNA, the CDR3 is TGTGCCAGCAGCTTAGGAGGCGGGGGCACGGCAGATACGCAGTATTTT. Translated, it gives CASSLGGGGTADTQYF.

This clonotype was found a few times. This sequence joins TRBV2 and TRBJ2-1; TRBD1 matches 8 bases. Germline V gene lookup returns CDR1 SNHLY and CDR2 FYNNEI. The CDR3 totals 15 residues. V lost 6 bases to trimming and J lost 1 base; unmatched junction nucleotides: 5. The CDR3 reads CASRKTGASYNEQFF. CDR3 in DNA: TGTGCCAGCAGGAAGACAGGGGCGTCCTACAATGAGCAGTTCTTC.

This clonotype was observed many times. The chain uses TRBV3-1 and TRBJ2-7; 7 positions match TRBD1. The CDR3 covers 16 residues. V was clipped by 2 bases and J by 2 bases; unmatched bases: 9. Germline CDR1 reads LGHDT; CDR2 reads YNNKEL (reference sequence). The CDR3 region is CASSQQGQPRAYEQYF. The CDR3 nucleotides are TGTGCCAGCAGCCAACAGGGACAGCCGAGGGCCTACGAGCAGTACTTC.

This sequence joins TRBV20-1 and TRBJ2-3, with D possibly being TRBD1 (6 bases). V lost 1 base and J 6 bases, leaving 8 bases between the germline ends. The germline gives CDR1 DFQATT, CDR2 SNEGSKA (reference sequence). The CDR3 contains 12 residues. CDR3 residues: CSARVRGDTQYF. Here the CDR3 DNA reads TGCAGTGCTAGAGTAAGGGGGGATACGCAGTATTTT.

The CDR3 nucleotides read TGTGCCAGCAGTCAGGACTCTTCTAATGGCTACACCTTC. Protein sequence: CASSQDSSNGYTF. This chain connects TRBV12-3 or TRBV12-4 to TRBJ1-2, with D unresolved. V dropped 5 bases and J dropped 6 bases, with 13 bases sitting between them. This CDR3 spans 13 amino acids.

This chain joins TRBV11-2 and TRBJ2-7; D is perhaps TRBD1 (6 bases). Deletions cut 2 bases from V and 2 bases from J, with 10 bases between. Per the germline V gene, CDR1 is SGHAT and CDR2 is FQNNGV. The CDR3 loop spans 14 amino acids. DNA for the CDR3: TGTGCCAGCAGCTTATTCACAGGGACCTACGAGCAGTACTTC. Translated, it gives CASSLFTGTYEQYF.

The table lists this clonotype with a few counts. The genes are TRBV2 and TRBJ1-6; D ambiguous. The V end was cut by 8 bases, the J end by 6 bases, with 14 bases between. CDR3 length: 14 amino acids. The germline gives CDR1 SNHLY, CDR2 FYNNEI. The CDR3 sequence is CASESAETNSPLHF. The DNA of the CDR3 is TGTGCCAGCGAGTCGGCAGAAACTAATTCACCCCTCCACTTT.

This clonotype has more than one count but fewer than ten. This chain uses TRBV5-6 with TRBJ2-7; 8 bases are shared with TRBD1. Germline V gives CDR1 SGHDT, CDR2 YYEEEE. CDR3 length: 15 amino acids. V trimming: 4 bases; J trimming: 3 bases; junction bases outside the gene matches: 9. CDR3 residues: CASSPNPGGLYEQYF. The CDR3 DNA sequence: TGTGCCAGCAGCCCTAACCCAGGGGGCCTCTACGAGCAGTACTTC.

This clonotype was counted ten times or more. This sequence joins TRBV20-1 and TRBJ2-1, with 7 bases identical to TRBD1. Germline lookup yields CDR1 DFQATT and CDR2 SNEGSKA (reference sequence). This CDR3 comprises 15 residues. The ends lost 1 base at V and 6 bases at J; junction bases unmatched: 9. CDR3 DNA sequence: TGCAGTGCTAGAGCCGGGACAGCTTGGGGCAATGAGCAGTTCTTC. This codes for CSARAGTAWGNEQFF.